Below are 25 T cell receptor beta chains sequenced from a single sample in a study of regulatory T cells in long-lasting Graves disease. This sample's time point: persistent/refractory GD, antithyroid drugs over 5 years with positive TRAb. RNA isolated from PBMCs was used to make the TCR library. With iRepertoire HTBI primers and Arm-PCR of CDR3 regions, TCR beta libraries were built. TCRdb analysed the multiplex PCR reads with MiXCR anew, one entry per CDR3 protein. This table holds 350,000 to 450,000 distinct CDR3 sequences, around 23% found once. Sample: peripheral blood mononuclear cells (PBMCs), taken when the disease was refractory, from a patient treated with antithyroid drugs. These receptor sequences come from a woman aged 40 to 50 with Graves disease.

There are a few counts of this clonotype. The rearrangement uses TRBV13 and TRBJ1-1; 9 nucleotides align to TRBD1. The germline gives CDR1 PRHDT, CDR2 FYEKMQ (reference sequence). V trimming: 5 bases; J trimming: 2 bases; junction bases outside the gene matches: 9. The CDR3 sequence is 16 residues long. The CDR3 region has the DNA TGTGCCAGCAGCCCCACGGGACAGGGAGAAAACACTGAAGCTTTCTTT. It is translated as CASSPTGQGENTEAFF.

There are a few counts of this clonotype. V usage is TRBV20-1 and J usage is TRBJ2-2; 8 bases agree with TRBD2. Germline V lookup: CDR1 DFQATT, CDR2 SNEGSKA (reference sequence). The CDR3 runs to 16 residues. After removal of 3 bases from V and 5 bases from J, the junction contained 11 bases not matched to a gene. The CDR3: CSASLDGREGTGELFF. In DNA form, the CDR3 reads TGCAGTGCTAGTTTAGACGGGAGGGAGGGAACCGGGGAGCTGTTTTTT.

The chain links TRBV6-5 to TRBJ2-1, with TRBD2 matching over 7 bases. Germline V CDR1 and CDR2: MNHEY, SVGAGI. Trimming removed 0 bases from V and 5 bases from J; junction bases left unmatched: 4. This CDR3 is 15 amino acids long. The CDR3 DNA sequence: TGTGCCAGCAGTTACTCCCCGGGGGGAAACAATGAGCAGTTCTTC. This gives the protein CASSYSPGGNNEQFF.

V gene TRBV7-9 combines with J gene TRBJ2-1, with 13 bases lining up with TRBD2. CDR3 size: 16 residues. The J segment lost 5 bases and the V segment lost 3 bases, leaving 4 bases of the junction unmatched. Germline V CDR1 and CDR2: SEHNR, FQNEAQ (reference sequence). DNA of the CDR3: TGTGCCAGCAGCTTTCAACTAGCGGGAGGGAACAATGAGCAGTTCTTC. Protein: CASSFQLAGGNNEQFF.

In this sample, this clonotype turned up once. The V gene is TRBV9, the J gene TRBJ2-3; a weak D match, TRBD1 (5 bases). V was shortened by 3 bases and J by 2 bases, with 10 bases between the two germline ends. Germline lookup yields CDR1 SGDLS and CDR2 YYNGEE. CDR3 length equals 14 residues. The CDR3 spells CASSAQGLTDTQYF. The DNA of the CDR3 is TGTGCCAGCAGCGCCCAGGGCCTCACAGATACGCAGTATTTT.

This clonotype turned up a few times. The V and J genes are TRBV29-1 and TRBJ2-1, with 10 bases identical to TRBD2. Germline V lookup: CDR1 SQVTM, CDR2 ANQGSEA. This CDR3 region has 14 residues. Trimming at V came to 6 bases and at J to 4 bases, leaving 6 bases not matched to a gene. DNA of the CDR3: TGCAGCGTGGGGGGGACTAGCGCGTACAATGAGCAGTTCTTC. Translated: CSVGGTSAYNEQFF.

This clonotype was seen a handful of times. The CDR3 region has the DNA TGTGCCAGCAGTCTATCTAGCGGGAGACAAGAGACCCAGTACTTC. The encoded protein is CASSLSSGRQETQYF. The rearrangement uses TRBV7-2 and TRBJ2-5; 10 positions match TRBD2. Germline V gene sequence: CDR1 SGHTA, CDR2 FQGNSA. Trimming took 6 bases from V and 2 from J; bases not matched to a gene: 6. The CDR3 runs 15 residues.

A note on this clonotype: Mismatch with germline at one junction end may stem from a read error. This sequence joins TRBV2 and TRBJ2-7; 11 bases line up with TRBD1. There are 15 residues in the CDR3. Germline assignment: CDR1 SNHLY and CDR2 FYNNEI. The CDR3 spells CASSLGQGALYEQCF. In DNA form, the CDR3 reads TGTGCCAGCAGTCTTGGACAGGGGGCCCTCTACGAGCAGTGCTTC.

V is TRBV5-1 and J is TRBJ1-2; perhaps TRBD1 as D (5 bases). V was trimmed by 3 bases and J by 4 bases, leaving 13 bases between them. The germline CDR1 and CDR2 sequences are SGHRS and YFSETQ. The CDR3 extends over 14 amino acids. In DNA, the CDR3 is TGCGCCAGCAGCTCATTGCAGGGATTCTATGGCTACACCTTC. This sequence encodes CASSSLQGFYGYTF.

In its sample, this clonotype was seen many times. This chain links TRBV28 with TRBJ1-2, with a tentative D call TRBD1 (5 bases). The CDR3 loop spans 13 amino acids. From germline, CDR1 is MDHEN and CDR2 SYDVKM. V was clipped by 6 bases and J by 3 bases, with 11 bases between them. The CDR3 loop reads CASSPEGYYGYTF. The CDR3 DNA follows: TGTGCCAGCAGCCCAGAGGGGTACTATGGCTACACCTTC.

V gene TRBV28 combines with J gene TRBJ2-5, with 10 bases that match TRBD2. This CDR3 comprises 13 residues. With V trimmed by 5 bases and J by 5 bases, 2 bases remained unmatched. Germline CDR1 is MDHEN and CDR2 is SYDVKM. DNA of the CDR3: TGTGCCAGCAGTAGTAGCGGGAGGGAGACCCAGTACTTC. Its protein is CASSSSGRETQYF.

This clonotype was observed at least ten times. The chain has TRBV7-8 and TRBJ2-5; D remains ambiguous. Germline V gene sequence: CDR1 SGHVS, CDR2 FQNEAQ. This CDR3 spans 20 amino acids. Trimming pared 5 bases from V and 0 bases from J, leaving 28 bases between. The CDR3 region has the DNA TGTGCCAGCAGCCCGCCTCTTAGATTTAGAGAGAAACCTTACCAAGAGACCCAGTACTTC. Protein: CASSPPLRFREKPYQETQYF.

The chain uses TRBV19 and TRBJ1-4; D unclear. V was cut by 5 bases and J by 7 bases, with 14 bases left in between. Per germline, CDR1 LNHDA and CDR2 SQIVND (reference sequence). The CDR3 length is 14 residues. CDR3 DNA sequence: TGTGCCAGTAGTCGCGACCCGAAGGGTGAAAAACTGTTTTTT. Encoded protein: CASSRDPKGEKLFF.

This chain connects TRBV2 to TRBJ2-3, with 10 bases matching TRBD2. Trimming at V came to 5 bases and at J to 0 bases, leaving 14 bases not matched to a gene. The CDR3 runs to 19 residues. From germline, CDR1 is SNHLY and CDR2 FYNNEI. The CDR3 DNA reads TGTGCCAGCAGTCCCCCGACTAGCGGGTATCACCTGAGCACAGATACGCAGTATTTT. Translating gives CASSPPTSGYHLSTDTQYF.

The J gene is TRBJ2-2, the V gene TRBV7-8, with D perhaps assigned TRBD1 or TRBD2 (5 bases each). Deletions cut 0 bases from V and 1 base from J, with 15 bases between. The CDR3 spans 18 residues. Germline lookup yields CDR1 SGHVS and CDR2 FQNEAQ. CDR3 sequence reads: CASSLAPGPGRNTGELFF. The CDR3 nucleotides are TGTGCCAGCAGCTTAGCCCCGGGGCCGGGGAGGAACACCGGGGAGCTGTTTTTT.

V is TRBV19 and J is TRBJ2-2; 7 bases fit TRBD2. J was trimmed by 1 base and V by 10 bases; bases with no gene match: 18. The CDR3 consists of 18 residues. Germline-derived CDR1 and CDR2 are LNHDA and SQIVND (reference sequence). The CDR3 spells CATQSFKRSGGNTGELFF. The CDR3 DNA reads as TGTGCCACCCAGTCTTTCAAGCGGTCGGGGGGGAACACCGGGGAGCTGTTTTTT.

The table lists this clonotype with a few counts. The conserved phenylalanine or tryptophan is not found at the CDR3 terminus, so this likely reflects a read error. This chain connects TRBV2 to TRBJ2-2; a weak D match, TRBD1 (6 bases). The V gene's germline CDR1 is SNHLY and CDR2 FYNNEI. The CDR3 has 13 residues. The germline V and J ends were trimmed by 6 bases and 7 bases, with 12 bases remaining between them. The chain's CDR3 is CASRTGLDGELFS. Written as DNA, the CDR3 is TGTGCCAGCAGGACAGGATTAGACGGGGAGCTGTTTTCT.

This clonotype was counted between two and nine times. The junction shows a germline mismatch at one end, possibly a read error. The chain carries TRBV5-4 and TRBJ1-1, with D perhaps matching TRBD1 (5 bases). This CDR3 region has 15 residues. In germline, CDR1 is SGHNT, CDR2 YYREEE (reference sequence). For the CDR3, the DNA is TGTGCCAGCAGAGGACCGGGGGTAGTGAACACTGAAGCCTTCTTT. This codes for CASRGPGVVNTEAFF.

Only a few counts were recorded for this clonotype. This chain joins TRBV15 and TRBJ1-3; 9 nucleotides line up with TRBD1. Germline trimming cut 0 bases from V and 0 bases from J; bases unmatched to any gene: 12. This CDR3 contains 20 residues. Germline V gene sequence: CDR1 LNHNV, CDR2 YYDKDF (reference sequence). CDR3 in amino acids: CATSRDAAGQGRHSGNTIYF. DNA for the CDR3: TGTGCCACCAGCAGAGATGCTGCGGGACAGGGCCGACACTCTGGAAACACCATATATTTT. Looking up the rest from reference TRBV15 and TRBJ1-3 gives the full variable domain: DAMVIQNPRYQVTQFGKPVTLSCSQTLNHNVMYWYQQKSSQAPKLLFHYYDKDFNNEADTPDNFQSRRPNTSFCFLDIRSPGLGDTAMYLCATSRDAAGQGRHSGNTIYFGEGSWLTVV.

This clonotype showed up many times. This chain connects TRBV11-2 to TRBJ2-7; D possibly matches TRBD1 or TRBD2 (5 bases each). Germline CDR1 and CDR2: SGHAT and FQNNGV. V gave up 1 base and J gave up 2 bases, with 9 bases separating them. This CDR3 has 14 amino acids. The CDR3 region is CASSLGRGPYEQYF. Here the CDR3 DNA reads TGTGCCAGCAGCTTAGGAAGGGGACCCTACGAGCAGTACTTC.

This clonotype appeared many times. The CDR3 here is CASRGLALSYEQYF. CDR3 in DNA: TGTGCCAGCAGAGGACTAGCGCTCTCCTACGAGCAGTACTTC. The chain links TRBV28 to TRBJ2-7; 9 bases align to TRBD2. Germline CDR1 reads MDHEN; CDR2 reads SYDVKM. The ends lost 6 bases at V and 0 bases at J; junction bases unmatched: 3. This CDR3 contains 14 residues.

There are many counts of this clonotype. The chain is built from TRBV11-2 and TRBJ2-7; TRBD2 agrees at 7 bases. Germline V gene sequence: CDR1 SGHAT, CDR2 FQNNGV. The trim removed 1 base at V and 1 base at J, leaving 1 base unmatched. The CDR3 has 14 amino acids. The CDR3 DNA sequence: TGTGCCAGCAGCTTAGGAGCGGGGTCCTACGAGCAGTACTTC. Translation: CASSLGAGSYEQYF.

The CDR3: CSDRGLGRETQYF. Here the CDR3 DNA reads TGCAGTGACCGGGGCCTGGGGCGAGAGACCCAGTACTTC. The chain couples TRBV20-1 to TRBJ2-5, with D possibly being TRBD1 or TRBD2 (5 bases each). Looked up from germline, CDR1 is DFQATT and CDR2 is SNEGSKA (reference sequence). Trimming took off 7 bases at V and 4 bases at J, with 16 bases between the two ends. This CDR3 spans 13 amino acids.

This clonotype was found many times. V and J are TRBV6-2 or TRBV6-3 and TRBJ1-5, with D unclear. Trimming pared 2 bases from V and 6 bases from J, leaving 11 bases between. Germline V gives CDR1 MNHEY, CDR2 SVGEGT. The CDR3 totals 14 residues. CDR3 nucleotide sequence: TGTGCCAGCAGTTACAGGGAGGGAAGTCAGCCCCAGCATTTT. This gives the protein CASSYREGSQPQHF.

This clonotype was seen at least ten times. This sequence joins TRBV28 and TRBJ1-5; 8 bases align to TRBD1. Germline V gene sequence: CDR1 MDHEN, CDR2 SYDVKM. The CDR3 extends over 16 amino acids. Losses at the gene ends were 7 bases for V and 2 bases for J; bases not matched to a gene: 10. CDR3 protein: CASTSLRGRGNQPQHF. CDR3 sequence (DNA): TGTGCCAGCACCTCACTCAGGGGGCGTGGCAATCAGCCCCAGCATTTT. The full variable domain, in which reference TRBV28 and TRBJ1-5 provide the parts outside the CDR3, is DVKVTQSSRYLVKRTGEKVFLECVQDMDHENMFWYRQDPGLGLRLIYFSYDVKMKEKGDIPEGYSVSREKKERFSLILESASTNQTSMYLCASTSLRGRGNQPQHFGDGTRLSIL.